Here is one T cell receptor (beta chain) with its context. Measured with immunoSEQ multiplex PCR; TCRdb has only the in-frame clones, and not every one. The sample has about 710,000 clones; around 87% are singletons. These data originate in a study of shared T cell receptors in the human thymus. V lost 0 bases to trimming and J lost 3 bases, with 10 bases between them. Per germline, CDR1 MGHRA and CDR2 YSYEKL. The CDR3 is 15 residues long. These same records also appear under a second study, on human thymus T cells. That source adds: Corrective heart surgery yielded resections, and these provided the thymus tissue. An apparent bias in V and J gene usage was seen in thymic and blood repertoires. Related research described strongly overlapping thymic repertoires in unrelated people.

This rearrangement joins TRBV4-1 to TRBJ2-3; maybe TRBD2 (6 bases). The sequence derives from a boy under two years old with a congenital heart defect. What was sequenced was thymocytes. The CDR3 region is CASSQDHRGTDTQYF. For the CDR3, the DNA is TGCGCCAGCAGCCAAGATCACCGGGGGACAGATACGCAGTATTTT.